These 4 T cell receptor beta chains were sequenced from one sample in a study of shared clonotypes between healthy human individuals. The table came from immunoSEQ multiplex PCR; TCRdb's copy has only in-frame clones and leaves some out. The repertoire has around 1,100,000 clones, 70% to 80% of them found once; the top ten carry more than 0.85%. Sequenced material: memory CD4+ T cells from PBMCs. The subset was: CD45RA-negative fraction. The receptors originated from a man between 18 and 29 years old in good health. Some clones in this sample may be carry-over from other donors' samples.

The chain has TRBV7-9 and TRBJ2-1; D perhaps matches TRBD2 (6 bases). V dropped 5 bases and J dropped 8 bases, with 19 bases sitting between them. Germline assignment: CDR1 SEHNR and CDR2 FQNEAQ (reference sequence). The CDR3 runs 15 residues. The CDR3 is CASSRLRRGSDEQFF. Written as DNA, the CDR3 is TGTGCCAGCAGCCGACTTAGGCGGGGTTCGGATGAGCAGTTCTTC.

In regard to this clone: The sample has other DNA sequences that encode this CDR3 too. The V and J genes are TRBV6-5 and TRBJ2-7, with 9 bases aligning to TRBD1. The CDR3 covers 13 residues. Looked up from germline, CDR1 is MNHEY and CDR2 is SVGAGI. V shed 6 bases and J 3 bases; nucleotides not matched to a gene: 3. The CDR3 DNA reads as TGTGCCAGCAGCCGACAGGGGGTCTACGAGCAGTACTTC. Its translation: CASSRQGVYEQYF.

This clone appeared a few times. The rearrangement joins TRBV5-1 to TRBJ1-1; TRBD1 aligns across 9 bases. The trim removed 0 bases at V and 3 bases at J, leaving 3 bases unmatched. The CDR3 totals 15 residues. CDR1 and CDR2 from the germline V gene are SGHRS and YFSETQ. Here the CDR3 DNA reads TGCGCCAGCAGCTTGGATGGGGACAGGGACACTGAAGCTTTCTTT. Protein product: CASSLDGDRDTEAFF.

CDR3 sequence (DNA): TGTGCCAGTAGTACCATGGGGGGGCCTGGGGCCAACGTCCTGACTTTC. Amino acid sequence: CASSTMGGPGANVLTF. This rearrangement joins TRBV19 to TRBJ2-6; D is perhaps TRBD2 (7 bases). The CDR3 consists of 16 residues. The germline V and J ends were trimmed by 4 bases and 2 bases, with 12 bases remaining between them. The V gene's germline CDR1 is LNHDA and CDR2 SQIVND (reference sequence). The whole variable domain, remainder taken from reference TRBV19 and TRBJ2-6, is DGGITQSPKYLFRKEGQNVTLSCEQNLNHDAMYWYRQDPGQGLRLIYYSQIVNDFQKGDIAEGYSVSREKKESFPLTVTSAQKNPTAFYLCASSTMGGPGANVLTFGAGSRLTVL.